The 11 T cell receptor beta chains listed next were all sequenced from one sample in a study of T cells in localized non-small cell lung cancer. TCRdb keeps only in-frame clones here, not all; method: immunoSEQ multiplex PCR. Of fewer than 25,000 clones listed, 80% to 95% are singletons. This sample comprised peripheral blood, obtained before any cancer treatment. The receptors were sampled from a man aged 40 to 75 with stage III squamous cell lung carcinoma.

The J gene is TRBJ1-5, the V gene TRBV10-3; 7 bases line up with TRBD1. Per germline, CDR1 ENHRY and CDR2 SYGVKD. This CDR3 has 14 residues. Trimming removed 2 bases from V and 7 bases from J; junction bases left unmatched: 5. CDR3 bases: TGTGCCATCAGTGAGCAACAGGGGAGGCAGCCCCAGCATTTT. This gives the protein CAISEQQGRQPQHF.

The rearrangement uses TRBV5-4 and TRBJ1-1; D not certain. Germline V lookup: CDR1 SGHNT, CDR2 YYREEE (reference sequence). This CDR3 is 13 amino acids long. The V end was cut by 0 bases, the J end by 4 bases, with 7 bases between. The CDR3 loop reads CASSLAGFTEAFF. CDR3 bases: TGTGCCAGCAGCTTGGCCGGCTTCACTGAAGCTTTCTTT.

The J gene is TRBJ2-7, the V gene TRBV27; D possibly corresponds to TRBD1 (6 bases). Trimming pared 1 base from V and 12 bases from J, leaving 13 bases between. The germline CDR1 and CDR2 sequences are MNHEY and SMNVEV (reference sequence). The CDR3 extends over 12 amino acids. This CDR3 is CASSLLGQGLYF. CDR3 nucleotides: TGTGCCAGCAGTTTATTGGGGCAGGGGCTGTACTTC.

The V gene is TRBV18, the J gene TRBJ1-3; D is possibly TRBD1 (6 bases). Trimming cost V 4 bases and J 1 base, with 14 bases left between them. There are 16 residues in the CDR3. Per the germline V gene, CDR1 is KGHSH and CDR2 is LQKENI. Here the CDR3 DNA reads TGTGCCAGCTCACGGTCGACAGGACAATCTGGAAACACCATATATTTT. This sequence encodes CASSRSTGQSGNTIYF.

The genes are TRBV7-3 and TRBJ2-3; D might be TRBD2 (6 bases). The V end lost 2 bases, the J end lost 2 bases, and 11 bases lay between the germline ends. Germline-derived CDR1 and CDR2 are SGHTA and FQGTGA. This CDR3 region has 15 residues. CDR3 protein: CASSLGGTNTDTQYF. The CDR3 region has the DNA TGTGCCAGCAGCTTAGGGGGGACCAACACAGATACGCAGTATTTT. Full variable domain (missing parts from reference TRBV7-3 and TRBJ2-3): GAGVSQTPSNKVTEKGKYVELRCDPISGHTALYWYRQSLGQGPEFLIYFQGTGAADDSGLPNDRFFAVRPEGSVSTLKIQRTERGDSAVYLCASSLGGTNTDTQYFGPGTRLTVL.

The rearrangement joins TRBV5-1 to TRBJ2-7; 13 bases line up with TRBD2. The CDR3 totals 20 residues. V lost 0 bases to trimming and J lost 0 bases; unmatched junction nucleotides: 12. From germline, CDR1 is SGHRS and CDR2 YFSETQ. CDR3 in amino acids: CASSLGGGSGLAGSSYEQYF. The CDR3, as DNA: TGCGCCAGCAGCTTGGGAGGTGGTTCGGGACTAGCGGGAAGCTCCTACGAGCAGTACTTC.

V and J are TRBV28 and TRBJ1-1; TRBD1 matches at 7 bases. The trim removed 5 bases at V and 0 bases at J, leaving 3 bases unmatched. The germline CDR1 and CDR2 sequences are MDHEN and SYDVKM. The CDR3 consists of 14 residues. CDR3 protein: CASSPGQVNTEAFF. CDR3 nucleotides: TGTGCCAGCAGTCCCGGACAGGTGAACACTGAAGCTTTCTTT.

The chain employs TRBV9 and TRBJ2-2; a possible D gene is TRBD2 (5 bases). The CDR3 has 15 residues. Germline V gives CDR1 SGDLS, CDR2 YYNGEE. Trimming took off 2 bases at V and 6 bases at J, with 14 bases between the two ends. CDR3 region: CASSVTLVGAGELFF. CDR3 DNA sequence: TGTGCCAGCAGCGTCACCCTTGTCGGGGCCGGGGAGCTGTTTTTT.

V gene TRBV7-2 combines with J gene TRBJ2-7, with no clear D. V dropped 1 base and J dropped 6 bases, with 13 bases sitting between them. This CDR3 is 14 amino acids long. Germline CDR1 SGHTA, CDR2 FQGNSA. CDR3 region: CASSLEPHLGEQYF. In nucleotides, the CDR3 is TGTGCCAGCAGCTTAGAACCCCACCTAGGCGAGCAGTACTTC.

The chain uses TRBV29-1 and TRBJ2-1; a weak D match, TRBD1 (6 bases). CDR1 is SQVTM, CDR2 ANQGSEA, per germline. This CDR3 has 13 amino acids. Trimming took 5 bases from V and 2 from J, leaving 10 bases between them. CDR3 sequence: CSVRDTTYNEQFF. The CDR3 coding sequence is TGCAGCGTTCGGGACACGACCTACAATGAGCAGTTCTTC.

V is TRBV4-3 and J is TRBJ2-7; D might be TRBD2 (5 bases). Germline V gene data show CDR1 as LGHNA and CDR2 as YSLEER. Trimming took off 1 base at V and 0 bases at J, with 13 bases between the two ends. CDR3 size: 16 residues. The CDR3 region has the DNA TGCGCCAGCAGCCAAGCGGGCACGGGGAGCTCCTACGAGCAGTACTTC. Translating it yields CASSQAGTGSSYEQYF.